Below, one T cell receptor (beta chain) is given with its context. What it binds is not known. Assay used: immunoSEQ multiplex PCR; TCRdb lists only in-frame clones, some missing. The data show about 72,000 clones, approximately 82% seen once. The entry originates in a study of neoadjuvant anti-PD-1 for oral cavity cancer. Whole-study context: Before surgery, most patients got three to four biweekly 3 mg/kg nivolumab doses. Non-progressing patients received a fourth nivolumab dose near day 43, then surgery on days 50-56. Points from the study as a whole: With a few patients per group, TCR findings need larger cohorts.

Looked up from germline, CDR1 is MNHEY and CDR2 is SMNVEV (reference sequence). The V segment lost 4 bases and the J segment 5 bases; nucleotides outside the gene matches: 3. CDR3 length: 14 residues. V is TRBV27 and J is TRBJ1-4, with 8 nucleotides matching TRBD1. Sequencing was performed on PBMCs, taken before nivolumab (anti-PD-1) treatment. This clonotype originated in a person between 35 and 79 years old with oral cavity squamous cell carcinoma. In DNA form, the CDR3 reads TGTGCCAGCAGTTGGACAGGGACAAATGAAAAACTGTTTTTT. This translates into CASSWTGTNEKLFF.